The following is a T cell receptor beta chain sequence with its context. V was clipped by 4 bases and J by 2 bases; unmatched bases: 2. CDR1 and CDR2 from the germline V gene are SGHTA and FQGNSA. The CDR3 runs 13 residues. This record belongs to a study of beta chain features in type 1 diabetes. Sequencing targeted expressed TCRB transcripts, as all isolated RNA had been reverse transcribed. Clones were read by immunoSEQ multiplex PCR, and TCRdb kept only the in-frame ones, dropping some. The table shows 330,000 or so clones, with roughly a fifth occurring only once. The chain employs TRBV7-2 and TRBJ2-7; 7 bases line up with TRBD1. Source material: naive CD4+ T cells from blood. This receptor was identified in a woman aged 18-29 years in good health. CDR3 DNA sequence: TGTGCCAGCAGCTCGGGACAGCCCTACGAGCAGTACTTC. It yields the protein CASSSGQPYEQYF.